These 24 T cell receptor beta chains came from one sample sequenced in a study of T cells in Graves' hyperthyroidism and ophthalmopathy. Amplified TCR beta CDR3 regions derived from RNA transcripts. First-round RT-PCR with HTBI primers amplified the TCR CDR3 region. Via MiXCR, TCRdb re-called the multiplex PCR reads, giving one row per CDR3 protein. The sample contains some 500,000 distinct CDR3 sequences, around 24% of which appear only once. Sequencing was carried out using blood. Receptor source: a woman in her 30s with Graves' ophthalmopathy.

This clonotype was seen at least ten times. The V gene is TRBV20-1, the J gene TRBJ1-1; the D is unclear. V was clipped by 6 bases and J by 0 bases, with 11 bases between them. This CDR3 has 13 amino acids. Germline V CDR1 and CDR2: DFQATT, SNEGSKA (reference sequence). In DNA, the CDR3 is TGCAGTGCCCAATCTTCCATGAACACTGAAGCTTTCTTT. Its translation is CSAQSSMNTEAFF.

The rearrangement links TRBV11-1 to TRBJ2-5; D is perhaps TRBD1 (6 bases). This CDR3 spans 14 amino acids. V was cut by 4 bases and J by 1 base, with 10 bases left in between. CDR1 is SGHAT, CDR2 FQDESV, per germline (reference sequence). In DNA, the CDR3 is TGTGCCAGCAGCTACGACAGGATCCAAGAGACCCAGTACTTC. Protein: CASSYDRIQETQYF.

This clonotype was seen a few times. Here the CDR3 DNA reads TGTGCCAGCAGTCCGAGTTTGGGGGGGCTAGAGACCCAGTACTTC. Translated, it gives CASSPSLGGLETQYF. The V gene is TRBV12-3 or TRBV12-4, the J gene TRBJ2-5; D might be TRBD2 (7 bases). The V end lost 5 bases, the J end lost 4 bases, and 17 bases lay between the germline ends. The CDR3 length is 15 residues.

The chain is built from TRBV2 and TRBJ1-1; a possible D gene is TRBD1 (6 bases). Between the trimmed V and J ends, which lost 11 bases and 4 bases, there was a span of 17 bases. From germline, CDR1 is SNHLY and CDR2 FYNNEI. This CDR3 contains 13 residues. The CDR3 loop reads CAGKSDSLTEAFF. Written as DNA, the CDR3 is TGTGCCGGGAAATCGGACAGTCTCACTGAAGCTTTCTTT.

Concerning this clonotype itself: Its ends do not fully match the called genes, so a read error is possible. The chain links TRBV18 to TRBJ1-2, with 9 bases that match TRBD1. Germline V gives CDR1 KGHSH, CDR2 LQKENI. The CDR3 covers 15 residues. The CDR3 sequence is CASSPGTGSHYGHTF. CDR3 DNA sequence: TGTGCCAGCTCACCCGGGACAGGGTCCCACTATGGCCACACCTTC.

This clonotype was seen ten or more times. The chain employs TRBV2 and TRBJ1-5; 8 nucleotides line up with TRBD1. The CDR3 loop spans 15 amino acids. Germline CDR1 SNHLY, CDR2 FYNNEI. Trimming cost V 6 bases and J 7 bases; bases outside gene matches: 11. CDR3 sequence: CASSSSWTGNQPQHF. CDR3 DNA: TGTGCCAGCAGCAGCAGCTGGACAGGGAACCAGCCCCAGCATTTT.

This clonotype has at least ten counts. CDR3 bases: TGTGCCAGCAGTTTGGGGACAGGGACCTATGGCTACACCTTC. Translation: CASSLGTGTYGYTF. V gene TRBV12-3 or TRBV12-4 combines with J gene TRBJ1-2, with 9 bases identical to TRBD1. The CDR3 is 14 amino acids. Trimming took 3 bases from V and 4 from J; bases not matched to a gene: 3.

This clonotype was detected many times. The chain combines TRBV27 with TRBJ1-3; D not certain. The CDR3 is made up of 14 amino acids. Germline loops: CDR1 MNHEY, CDR2 SMNVEV (reference sequence). Deletions cut 2 bases from V and 3 bases from J, with 8 bases between. CDR3 protein: CASSLMGSGNTIYF. Here the CDR3 DNA reads TGTGCCAGCAGTTTAATGGGGAGTGGAAACACCATATATTTT.

CDR3 in DNA: TGTGCCATCAGTCAGGGGACTAATGAAAAACTGTTTTTT. Amino acid sequence: CAISQGTNEKLFF. This sequence joins TRBV10-3 and TRBJ1-4; possible D gene TRBD1, 6 bases. The CDR3 runs to 13 residues. The germline V gene has CDR1 ENHRY and CDR2 SYGVKD. Trimming removed 5 bases from V and 2 bases from J, with 6 bases in between.

V gene TRBV30 combines with J gene TRBJ1-5; TRBD1 is a possible D gene (6 bases). Trimming removed 3 bases at V and 3 bases at J, with 12 bases between. The CDR3 runs 14 residues. CDR1 GTSNPN and CDR2 SVGIG come from the germline V gene (reference sequence). CDR3 region: CAWSQGPPNQPQHF. The CDR3 DNA reads as TGTGCCTGGAGCCAGGGGCCCCCCAATCAGCCCCAGCATTTT.

This clonotype was seen ten or more times. The V call is TRBV4-2, the J call TRBJ1-2; D is perhaps TRBD1 (5 bases). Germline-derived CDR1 and CDR2 are LGHNA and YNFKEQ. The V end was cut by 0 bases, the J end by 6 bases, with 14 bases between. CDR3 length: 15 residues. The CDR3 sequence is CASSQERGLIHGYTF. The CDR3 DNA sequence: TGTGCCAGCAGCCAAGAGAGGGGCCTAATCCATGGCTACACCTTC.

This chain links TRBV18 with TRBJ2-7; 9 nucleotides agree with TRBD2. This CDR3 has 15 amino acids. Germline V gene sequence: CDR1 KGHSH, CDR2 LQKENI. V shed 3 bases, J shed 4 bases, and the junction held 7 bases outside the gene matches. CDR3 sequence: CASSPRGGLRYEQYF. In nucleotides, the CDR3 is TGTGCCAGCTCACCGCGGGGGGGTCTAAGGTACGAGCAGTACTTC.

This clonotype has at least ten counts. V and J are TRBV28 and TRBJ2-7; a possible D gene is TRBD2 (5 bases). The CDR3 spans 12 residues. Trimming pared 5 bases from V and 11 bases from J, leaving 16 bases between. Germline V gives CDR1 MDHEN, CDR2 SYDVKM. CDR3 sequence: CASSLNTPGKYF. The CDR3 bases are TGTGCCAGCAGTCTTAATACCCCGGGGAAGTACTTC.

This clonotype was counted only a few times. This rearrangement joins TRBV5-1 to TRBJ1-1; a possible D gene is TRBD1 (6 bases). In germline, CDR1 is SGHRS, CDR2 YFSETQ. The V end lost 1 base, the J end lost 1 base, and 11 bases lay between the germline ends. CDR3 length: 15 residues. As DNA, the CDR3 is TGCGCCAGCAGCTTGACAGGGCAAAAGAACACTGAAGCTTTCTTT. Its translation is CASSLTGQKNTEAFF.

This clonotype has ten or more counts. The V and J genes are TRBV27 and TRBJ1-2, with TRBD1 as a possible D gene (6 bases). From germline, CDR1 is MNHEY and CDR2 SMNVEV (reference sequence). The CDR3 consists of 14 residues. V lost 3 bases and J lost 5, with 13 bases in between. As DNA, the CDR3 is TGTGCCAGCAGTTTCAGGACAGCACCTTATGGCTACACCTTC. The encoded protein is CASSFRTAPYGYTF.

This clonotype was recorded many times. The chain recombines TRBV7-3 with TRBJ1-5; D possibly corresponds to TRBD1 (5 bases). CDR1 and CDR2 (germline): SGHTA, FQGTGA. V lost 5 bases to trimming and J lost 6 bases, with 14 bases between them. The CDR3 has 14 residues. The CDR3 coding sequence is TGTGCCAGCAGCGCCACCGGGGGGACTCAGCCCCAGCATTTT. This codes for CASSATGGTQPQHF.

The sample holds many counts of this clonotype. This sequence joins TRBV5-1 and TRBJ2-5; D is unresolved. V gave up 5 bases and J gave up 1 base, with 9 bases separating them. From germline, CDR1 is SGHRS and CDR2 YFSETQ. The CDR3 contains 13 residues. CDR3 in amino acids: CASRRATQETQYF. DNA for the CDR3: TGCGCCAGCAGACGGGCGACCCAAGAGACCCAGTACTTC.

The sample holds many counts of this clonotype. This sequence joins TRBV7-2 and TRBJ1-2; D ambiguous. Germline CDR1 reads SGHTA; CDR2 reads FQGNSA. V was clipped by 5 bases and J by 2 bases, with 15 bases between them. The CDR3 totals 15 residues. CDR3 nucleotides: TGTGCCAGCAGCAAGAGCGGGGTAGGGAACTATGGCTACACCTTC. It translates to CASSKSGVGNYGYTF.

The table lists this clonotype with many counts. The chain combines TRBV4-3 with TRBJ1-2, with TRBD1 as a possible D gene (6 bases). Germline V CDR1 and CDR2: LGHNA, YSLEER. The CDR3 covers 15 residues. Trimming cost V 1 base and J 2 bases, with 11 bases left between them. The DNA of the CDR3 is TGCGCCAGCAGCCAAGTTGGGGGGCAAAACTATGGCTACACCTTC. This codes for CASSQVGGQNYGYTF.

Many counts were recorded for this clonotype. This chain joins TRBV6-2 or TRBV6-3 and TRBJ1-2; no firm D call. The V end was cut by 2 bases, the J end by 0 bases, with 19 bases between. CDR3 length: 18 amino acids. Germline-derived CDR1 and CDR2 are MNHEY and SVGEGT. CDR3: CASSYNPRTDLANYGYTF. CDR3 DNA sequence: TGTGCCAGCAGTTACAACCCTCGGACGGACCTGGCTAACTATGGCTACACCTTC.

The sample holds a few counts of this clonotype. This chain connects TRBV6-2 or TRBV6-3 to TRBJ1-2, with 8 positions matching TRBD1. This CDR3 comprises 13 residues. J gave up 9 bases and V 4 bases, and 7 bases lay outside the gene matches. CDR1 is MNHEY, CDR2 SVGEGT, per germline. The CDR3 DNA reads TGTGCCAGCAGTTTCGACAGGGGTTCTAGCTACACCTTC. Encoded protein: CASSFDRGSSYTF.

The sample holds many counts of this clonotype. V and J are TRBV20-1 and TRBJ1-5; D is ambiguous. The CDR3 is made up of 15 amino acids. Per the germline V gene, CDR1 is DFQATT and CDR2 is SNEGSKA (reference sequence). Trimming took off 3 bases at V and 0 bases at J, with 12 bases between the two ends. The CDR3 coding sequence is TGCAGTGCTAGGCTCCTCCGCGATAGCAATCAGCCCCAGCATTTT. The encoded protein is CSARLLRDSNQPQHF.

This clonotype was counted ten times or more. The chain is built from TRBV7-8 and TRBJ2-2; a weak D match, TRBD1 (6 bases). V was shortened by 5 bases and J by 2 bases, with 21 bases between the two germline ends. This CDR3 is 18 amino acids long. Germline V gene sequence: CDR1 SGHVS, CDR2 FQNEAQ. CDR3 sequence reads: CASSETGQSTGNTGELFF. CDR3 sequence (DNA): TGTGCCAGCAGCGAAACCGGACAGTCTACGGGTAACACCGGGGAGCTGTTTTTT.

This clonotype was recorded at least ten times. The chain is built from TRBV6-1 and TRBJ1-2; maybe TRBD1 (5 bases). V lost 7 bases and J lost 0, with 12 bases in between. Germline V lookup: CDR1 MNHNS, CDR2 SASEGT. This CDR3 contains 14 residues. CDR3: CASTWWGSNYGYTF. For the CDR3, the DNA is TGTGCCAGCACGTGGTGGGGGTCTAACTATGGCTACACCTTC.